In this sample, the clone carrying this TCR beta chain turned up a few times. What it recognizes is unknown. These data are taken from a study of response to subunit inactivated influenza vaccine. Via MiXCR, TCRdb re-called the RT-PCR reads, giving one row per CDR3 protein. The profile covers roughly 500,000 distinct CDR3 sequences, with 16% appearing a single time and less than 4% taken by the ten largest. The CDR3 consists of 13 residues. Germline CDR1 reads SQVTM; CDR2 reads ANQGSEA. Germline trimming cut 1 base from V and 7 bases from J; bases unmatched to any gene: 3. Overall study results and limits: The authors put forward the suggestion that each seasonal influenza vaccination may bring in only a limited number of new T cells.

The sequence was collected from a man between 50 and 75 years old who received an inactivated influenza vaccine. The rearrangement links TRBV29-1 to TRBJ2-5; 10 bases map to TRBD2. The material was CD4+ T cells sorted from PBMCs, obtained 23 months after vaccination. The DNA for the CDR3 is TGCAGCGTTGAAGCTAGCGGGGGACGGACCCAGTACTTC. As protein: CSVEASGGRTQYF.